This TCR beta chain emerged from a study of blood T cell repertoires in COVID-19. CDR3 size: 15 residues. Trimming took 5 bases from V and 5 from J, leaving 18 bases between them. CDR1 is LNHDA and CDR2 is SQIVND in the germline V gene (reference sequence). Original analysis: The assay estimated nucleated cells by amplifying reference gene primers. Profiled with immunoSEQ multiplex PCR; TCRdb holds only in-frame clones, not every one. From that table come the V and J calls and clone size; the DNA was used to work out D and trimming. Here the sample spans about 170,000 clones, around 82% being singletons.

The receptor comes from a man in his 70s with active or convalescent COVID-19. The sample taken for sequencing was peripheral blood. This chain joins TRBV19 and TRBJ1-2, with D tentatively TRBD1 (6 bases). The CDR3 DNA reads TGTGCCAGTAGTTTAACGTTGAGGGGGATTTATGGCTACACCTTC. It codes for CASSLTLRGIYGYTF.